A selection of T cell receptor beta chains follows, all from one sample in a study of blood T cell repertoires in COVID-19. Some clones are missing from TCRdb's copy, which holds only in-frame ones; the method was immunoSEQ multiplex PCR. The data contain under 150,000 clones, roughly 83% of them singletons. The sequenced sample was peripheral blood. The source is a man aged 60 to 69 with acute or convalescent COVID-19. The CDR3 runs from the conserved cysteine through the conserved F or W. The D gene is left open where the match is weak. The listing skips clone size in some rows; elsewhere it reads once, few, many or a size class.

d_gene	j_gene	v_gene	abundance	CDR3aa	CDR3nt
.	TRBJ1-3	TRBV11-3	.	CASSPTWGLSGNTIYF	TGTGCCAGCAGCCCTACCTGGGGCCTCTCTGGAAACACCATATATTTT
TRBD1	TRBJ2-1	TRBV4-1	.	CASSQPLTGFEQFF	TGCGCCAGCAGCCAACCTTTGACAGGGTTTGAGCAGTTCTTC
.	TRBJ1-4	TRBV19	.	CASSATVEKLFF	TGTGCCAGTAGCGCTACAGTTGAAAAACTGTTTTTT
TRBD1	TRBJ1-1	TRBV14	.	CASSQYTGTARTEAFF	TGTGCCAGCAGCCAATACACCGGGACAGCAAGGACTGAAGCTTTCTTT
TRBD1	TRBJ1-2	TRBV7-8	.	CASSLARTGNYGYTF	TGTGCCAGCAGCTTAGCGCGGACAGGGAACTATGGCTACACCTTC
TRBD2	TRBJ2-7	TRBV11-2	.	CASSSRRTSGLSYEQYF	TGTGCCAGCAGCTCCCGCCGGACTAGCGGACTCTCCTACGAGCAGTACTTC
TRBD1	TRBJ1-2	TRBV11-2	.	CASRRDREYGYTF	TGTGCCAGCAGACGGGACAGGGAATATGGCTACACCTTC
TRBD2	TRBJ2-2	TRBV9	.	CASSGTINTGELFF	TGTGCCAGTTCCGGGACTATAAACACCGGGGAGCTGTTTTTT
TRBD2	TRBJ2-1	TRBV5-6	.	CASSPRLAGGDYEQFF	TGTGCCAGCAGCCCCCGACTAGCGGGAGGGGACTATGAGCAGTTCTTC
.	TRBJ1-2	TRBV6-1	.	CASSESPQGNRGYTF	TGTGCCAGCAGTGAATCCCCTCAGGGGAATAGGGGCTACACCTTC
.	TRBJ2-7	TRBV28	.	CASISASPYEQYF	TGTGCCAGCATTAGCGCCTCTCCCTACGAGCAGTACTTC
TRBD2	TRBJ2-1	TRBV19	once	CASSAASGAYNEQFF	TGTGCCAGTAGTGCTGCTAGCGGGGCGTACAATGAGCAGTTCTTC
.	TRBJ2-5	TRBV6-4	.	CASSEGETRADYGTQYF	TGTGCCAGCAGTGAAGGGGAGACTAGAGCGGATTACGGGACCCAGTACTTC
.	TRBJ1-2	TRBV3-1/TRBV3-2	few	CASSQDPGTPYGYTF	TGTGCCAGCAGCCAAGATCCTGGCACCCCGTATGGCTACACCTTC
TRBD1	TRBJ2-7	TRBV5-1	.	CASTGQGNYEQYF	TGCGCCAGTACGGGACAGGGGAACTACGAGCAGTACTTC
TRBD2	TRBJ2-5	TRBV5-4	.	CASSFCLAGVCETQYF	TGTGCCAGCAGCTTTTGCCTAGCGGGAGTGTGTGAGACCCAGTACTTC
.	TRBJ2-3	TRBV7-9	.	CASSTTRGGTDTQYF	TGTGCCAGCAGCACAACACGAGGGGGTACAGATACGCAGTATTTT
TRBD1	TRBJ1-2	TRBV9	.	CASSSPGGTELNYGYTF	TGTGCCAGCAGCTCCCCGGGGGGGACAGAGCTTAACTATGGCTACACCTTC
.	TRBJ2-1	TRBV4-1	.	CASSQSAGFNEQFF	TGCGCCAGCAGCCAGTCCGCGGGCTTCAATGAGCAGTTCTTC
.	TRBJ1-5	TRBV5-8	.	CASSWGLNQPQHF	TGTGCCAGCAGTTGGGGGCTCAATCAGCCCCAGCATTTT
.	TRBJ2-2	TRBV7-3	once	CASSLMGTIGELFF	TGTGCCAGCAGCTTAATGGGGACAATTGGGGAGCTGTTTTTT
TRBD1	TRBJ2-2	TRBV19	.	CASSLHRGAGELFF	TGTGCCAGTAGTCTCCACAGGGGGGCCGGGGAGCTGTTTTTT
.	TRBJ1-5	TRBV18	.	CASSLSGDNQPQHF	TGTGCCAGCTCACTGTCAGGGGACAATCAGCCCCAGCATTTT
.	TRBJ2-3	TRBV27	.	CASSLVPDTSTDTQYF	TGTGCCAGCAGTTTGGTTCCAGACACTAGCACAGATACGCAGTATTTT
TRBD2	TRBJ2-1	TRBV24-1	.	CATSGGRALSYNEQFF	TGTGCCACCAGTGGCGGGAGGGCCCTCTCCTACAATGAGCAGTTCTTC
TRBD1	TRBJ1-4	TRBV29-1	.	CSVTGEDNEKLFF	TGCAGCGTCACAGGGGAAGACAATGAAAAACTGTTTTTT
TRBD1	TRBJ1-4	TRBV11-1	.	CASSWGTGDEKLFF	TGTGCCAGCAGCTGGGGGACAGGGGATGAAAAACTGTTTTTT
.	TRBJ1-4	TRBV5-6	.	CASSLRGGTNEKLFF	TGTGCCAGCAGCCTCCGGGGGGGAACTAATGAAAAACTGTTTTTT
.	TRBJ1-5	TRBV24-1	.	CATSQQGGQPQHF	TGTGCCACCAGCCAACAGGGAGGGCAGCCCCAGCATTTT
TRBD2	TRBJ2-2	TRBV5-1	.	CASSLVVSGPGYTGELFF	TGCGCCAGCAGCTTGGTTGTTAGCGGGCCCGGGTACACCGGGGAGCTGTTTTTT
TRBD1	TRBJ1-1	TRBV6-5	few	CASMSRQGAFEAFF	TGTGCCAGCATGTCCCGACAGGGGGCGTTTGAAGCTTTCTTT
.	TRBJ2-2	TRBV15	.	CALFRVAHLCHVTGELFF	TGTGCCCTCTTCAGAGTAGCCCACCTTTGCCATGTCACCGGGGAGCTGTTTTTT
.	TRBJ2-7	TRBV2	.	CASSLPAGNIDEQYF	TGTGCCAGCAGTCTCCCGGCCGGGAATATCGACGAGCAGTACTTC
.	TRBJ1-5	TRBV2	.	CASSREGNSNQPQHF	TGTGCCAGCAGCCGAGAGGGTAATAGCAATCAGCCCCAGCATTTT
TRBD1	TRBJ1-2	TRBV7-9	.	CASSPPTGLGYTF	TGTGCCAGCAGCCCGCCGACAGGGCTTGGCTACACCTTC
.	TRBJ1-2	TRBV28	.	CASSSAPGEDGYTF	TGTGCCAGCAGTTCAGCCCCGGGGGAAGATGGCTACACCTTC
.	TRBJ1-1	TRBV5-1	.	CASSLGQPNTEAFF	TGCGCCAGCAGCTTGGGACAGCCGAACACTGAAGCTTTCTTT
TRBD2	TRBJ2-7	TRBV6-1	.	CASSARGGGGGLYEQYF	TGTGCCAGCAGTGCCCGGGGAGGCGGGGGGGGCCTCTACGAGCAGTACTTC
.	TRBJ1-1	TRBV11-1	.	CASSQPGVDTEAFF	TGTGCCAGCAGCCAGCCGGGGGTGGACACTGAAGCTTTCTTT
TRBD2	TRBJ2-1	TRBV12-5	.	CASVSAGALGEQFF	TGTGCTAGTGTTTCAGCGGGGGCCCTCGGTGAGCAGTTCTTC
.	TRBJ1-4	TRBV5-1	few	CASSSNRPNEKLFF	TGCGCCAGCAGCTCCAACAGACCTAATGAAAAACTGTTTTTT
TRBD2	TRBJ2-1	TRBV4-1	.	CASTGLAGLNEQFF	TGCGCCAGCACTGGACTAGCGGGACTAAATGAGCAGTTCTTC